This TCR beta chain stems from a study of long-term antiretroviral therapy in people with HIV. Whole-study results and caveats: Control repertoires displayed wider CDR3 length ranges than the HIV repertoires.

This clone appeared a few times. Its antigen remains unknown. The CDR3 is 12 residues long. V lost 5 bases and J lost 2, with 6 bases in between. Per the germline V gene, CDR1 is SEHNR and CDR2 is FQNEAQ (reference sequence). Researchers ran immunoSEQ v3.0 at survey level. Profiling relied on immunoSEQ multiplex PCR, and the TCRdb table lists in-frame clones only, not all of them. The table lists roughly 16,000 clones, just over 75% of them singletons, with 20% to 25% in the top ten. The study drew at least one pre-ART and at least two post-ART PBMC samples from every donor. It was in the United States that all participants with HIV were treated. Specimens retained about 1-11 million cryopreserved PBMC preceding DNA extraction.

The receptor's source is a man aged 35 to 55 with HIV. The chain employs TRBV7-9 and TRBJ1-2; D not certain. Sequences were derived from unsorted PBMCs, sampled 2.1 years after starting antiretroviral therapy. The CDR3 nucleotides read TGTGCCAGCAGCCCTTTAAACTATGGCTACACCTTC. It specifies CASSPLNYGYTF.